This T cell receptor beta chain emerged from a study of tumor-infiltrating lymphocytes in primary liver carcinoma. Overall study findings and caveats: Tumor-blood pairs (like tumor-adjacent pairs) overlapped less than tumor region pairs did. Tumors had a top-250-clone fraction that was significantly higher than blood (p = 0.039).

The approximately 20-31 mg bulk tissue piece was not sorted before simultaneous RNA and DNA extraction. Every patient had chronic HBV infection and was treatment-naive. A primer in the constant region served to generate TCR beta cDNA from 450 to 650 ng of total RNA. Sequencing libraries for TCR beta derived from three nested multiplex PCR rounds that used slightly modified ARM-PCR. Amplification in the first two PCR rounds was performed using TRBV1-TRBV30 forward primers and a C-beta reverse primer for approximately 10 cycles each. Using its own MiXCR run on the multiplex PCR reads, TCRdb lists one record per CDR3 protein. In the table there are around 79,000 distinct CDR3 sequences, 69% of which are singletons. CDR1 and CDR2 from the germline V gene are LGHNA and YNFKEQ. The ends were cut back, 2 bases at V and 4 bases at J, with 9 bases in the middle. There are 14 residues in the CDR3. The count of this clonotype is one. Its matching antigen is unknown.

This TCR came from a man aged 35-49 years with primary liver carcinoma and hepatitis B virus infection. The chain combines TRBV4-2 with TRBJ2-1; maybe TRBD2 (5 bases). The specimen sequenced was tumor-adjacent normal liver tissue. The CDR3 sequence: CASSQLTGYNEQFF. The CDR3 DNA reads as TGTGCCAGCAGCCAACTAACGGGATACAATGAGCAGTTCTTC.